This T cell receptor (beta chain) stems from a study of blood T cell repertoires in COVID-19. Study background: PBMCs, B-cell-depleted T cells, or T cells were the source of the cDNA or gDNA that made up the material.

Those enrolled, adults aged roughly 18 to 89 years, came from some 23 US areas. Categorization into cohorts depended on clinical history that participants reported. Before being deemed recovered, Cohort 3 donors had two negative PCRs, clearance, or symptom resolution. This clone has a handful of counts. This CDR3 has 16 residues. V shed 3 bases and J 5 bases; nucleotides not matched to a gene: 7. From germline, CDR1 is SGDLS and CDR2 YYNGEE. Here immunoSEQ multiplex PCR was the method, and the copy in TCRdb shows in-frame clones only, minus some. The top ten clones hold around 4.8% of a sample with fewer than 200,000 clones, less than 85% of them seen once.

Sequenced input: PBMCs or T cells enriched from blood (not recorded which). This rearrangement joins TRBV9 to TRBJ2-2, with TRBD2 matching 10 bases. This TCR derives from a woman aged 50 to 60 who had recovered from COVID-19. CDR3 loop: CASSDQREGLTGELFF. CDR3 in DNA: TGTGCCAGCAGCGACCAGCGGGAGGGCCTAACCGGGGAGCTGTTTTTT.